This T cell receptor (beta chain) was profiled in a study of regulatory T cells in long-lasting Graves disease (dated by TCRdb to about 2021). Study-level background: Persistent Graves' disease was defined as antithyroid drug treatment for over 5 years with persistently positive TSH receptor autoantibodies. Peripheral blood TCR sequencing and RNA sequencing compared persistent Graves' disease patients with newly diagnosed Graves' disease patients. The study was conducted in China and was registered as a clinical trial. TCR sequencing covered some 13 persistent and some 20 newly diagnosed Graves' disease patients, some 33 samples in total. On average, persistent Graves' disease patients in the clinical cohort had been on antithyroid drugs for around ten years.

This specimen's time point label, per the study, means: persistent/refractory GD, antithyroid drugs over 5 years with positive TRAb. For both TCR sequencing and RNA sequencing, RNA was extracted from PBMCs using TRIzol. Graves' disease was diagnosed according to American Thyroid Association guidelines. Patients were recruited from an endocrinology department in Xi'an, China. From each patient, around 8.3 milliliters of peripheral blood was collected into an EDTA anticoagulant tube. Ficoll Paque Plus density gradient separation was used to isolate PBMCs, and no additional T cell sorting was done. An Agilent 2100 Bioanalyzer and agarose gel were used to assess RNA quality, and a NanoDrop 2000 was used to measure RNA concentration. The library was made by multiplex PCR. Sequencing was performed on an Illumina HiSeq 4000. CDR3 regions were amplified by Arm-PCR with iRepertoire HTBI primers to construct TCR beta libraries. Before sequencing, the PCR products underwent gel purification. The authors processed their data as follows. Across samples, approximately 68 TRBV and 14 TRBJ segments were identified and used for gene usage analysis of CDR3 amino acid clonotypes. Filtered high-quality paired reads were merged into contigs using COPE and FqMerger. BLAST was used to align contigs to IMGT TRBV, TRBD and TRBJ reference genes, with CDR3 defined following IMGT. Clonotypes above 0.1% frequency were classified as highly expanded clones. Repertoire diversity was measured by Shannon entropy, and V-J evenness by the Gini coefficient. Clonotypes shared by more than one individual were considered public. The public reads were quality trimmed at Q25 with fastp and then assembled into clones with MiXCR by TCRdb, keeping productive beta chains. Each entry merges the rows of one CDR3 protein and shows their most common DNA and genes. TCRdb assigned the V and J calls; the authors' analysis was not used. This sample has about 470,000 distinct CDR3 sequences in its table, and 20% to 25% of those were observed once. The top ten clonotypes cover over 6% of the sample.

Findings and caveats that apply to the study as a whole: More public clonotypes were shared among persistent patients (roughly 2,900) than among newly diagnosed patients (roughly 1,000). Compared with newly diagnosed patients, patients with persistent Graves' disease had lower TCR Shannon entropy and fewer highly expanded clones, which suggests clonal expansion. Only peripheral blood was studied, because thyroid tissue, the primary lesion, was inaccessible. The small sample size was acknowledged by the authors as a limitation that may reduce accuracy. Sequencing and analysis were restricted to the TCR beta chain.

There are a few counts of this clonotype. This receptor's antigen is unknown. Base qualities are missing; no much larger clone stands one base away. This TCR was recovered from a female donor with Graves disease. Sequencing was performed on peripheral blood mononuclear cells (PBMCs), taken when the disease was refractory, from a patient treated with antithyroid drugs.

At the DNA level, the sequence is TGTGCCTGGGGGCGGGGGGCCTACGAGCAGTACTTC. This encodes CAWGRGAYEQYF. The chain couples TRBV30 to TRBJ2-7; 8 of the junction bases match TRBD2. V ends up 5 bases short and J 2 bases short, with an unmatched junction base count of 2. CDR1 and CDR2 are read off the germline V gene (reference sequence) as GTSNPN and SVGIG. The CDR3 measures 12 amino acids from cysteine to phenylalanine. Just CDR3 DNA is preserved here, 36 bases in frame from base 1.